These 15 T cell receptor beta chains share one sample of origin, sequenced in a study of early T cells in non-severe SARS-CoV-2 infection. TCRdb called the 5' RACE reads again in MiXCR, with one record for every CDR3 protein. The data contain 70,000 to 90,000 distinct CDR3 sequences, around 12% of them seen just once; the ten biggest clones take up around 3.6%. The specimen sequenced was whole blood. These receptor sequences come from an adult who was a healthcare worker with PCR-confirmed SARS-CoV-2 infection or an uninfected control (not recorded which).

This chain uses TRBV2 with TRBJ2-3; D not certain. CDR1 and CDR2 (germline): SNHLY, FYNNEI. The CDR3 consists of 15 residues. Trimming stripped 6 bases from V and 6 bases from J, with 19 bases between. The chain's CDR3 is CASSSRISDVDTQYF. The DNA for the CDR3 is TGTGCCAGCAGCTCCAGGATAAGCGATGTGGATACGCAGTATTTT.

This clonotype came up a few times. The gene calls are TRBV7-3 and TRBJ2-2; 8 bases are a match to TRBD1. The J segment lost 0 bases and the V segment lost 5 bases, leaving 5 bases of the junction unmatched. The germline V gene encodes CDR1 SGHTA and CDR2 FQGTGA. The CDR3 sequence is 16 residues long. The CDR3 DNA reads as TGTGCCAGCAGCGGCAGGGGGCCAGCGAACACCGGGGAGCTGTTTTTT. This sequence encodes CASSGRGPANTGELFF.

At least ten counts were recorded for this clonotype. Here the CDR3 DNA reads TGCAGTGCTAGAGATCCAGGGACTGAAGCTTTCTTT. Protein: CSARDPGTEAFF. The gene calls are TRBV20-1 and TRBJ1-1; D possibly corresponds to TRBD1 (5 bases). Germline loops: CDR1 DFQATT, CDR2 SNEGSKA (reference sequence). The CDR3 has 12 residues. V dropped 0 bases and J dropped 5 bases, with 7 bases sitting between them.

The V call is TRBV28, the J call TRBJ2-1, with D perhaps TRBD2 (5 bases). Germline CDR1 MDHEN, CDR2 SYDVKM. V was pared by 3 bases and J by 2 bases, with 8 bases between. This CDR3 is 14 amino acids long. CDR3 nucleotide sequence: TGTGCCAGCAGTTTTGAGGGCACCTACAATGAGCAGTTCTTC. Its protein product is CASSFEGTYNEQFF.

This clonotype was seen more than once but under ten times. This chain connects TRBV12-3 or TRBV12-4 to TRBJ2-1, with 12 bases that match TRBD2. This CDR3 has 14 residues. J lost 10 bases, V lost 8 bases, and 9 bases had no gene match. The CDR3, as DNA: TGTGCCAGCCAAACTAGCGGGAGGATTGGAGAGCAGTTCTTC. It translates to CASQTSGRIGEQFF.

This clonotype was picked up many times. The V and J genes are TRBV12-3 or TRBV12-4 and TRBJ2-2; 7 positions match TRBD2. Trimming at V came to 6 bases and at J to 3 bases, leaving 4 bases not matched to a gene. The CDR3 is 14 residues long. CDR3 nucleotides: TGTGCCAGCAGCGCGGGAGACTACACCGGGGAGCTGTTTTTT. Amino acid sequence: CASSAGDYTGELFF.

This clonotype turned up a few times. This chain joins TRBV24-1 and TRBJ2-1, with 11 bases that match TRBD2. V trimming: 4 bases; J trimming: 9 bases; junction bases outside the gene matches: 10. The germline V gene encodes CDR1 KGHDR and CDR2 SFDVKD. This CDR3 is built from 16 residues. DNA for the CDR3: TGTGCCACCAGTGACCCTACTAGCGGGAGTACTAGTGAGCAGTTCTTC. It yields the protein CATSDPTSGSTSEQFF.

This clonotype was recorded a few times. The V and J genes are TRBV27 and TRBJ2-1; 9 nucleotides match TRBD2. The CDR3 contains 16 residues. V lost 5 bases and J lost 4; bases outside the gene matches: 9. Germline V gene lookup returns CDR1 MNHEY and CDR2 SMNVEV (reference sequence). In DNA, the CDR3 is TGTGCCAGCAGTCTCCTGACTAGCGGAGGGTACAATGAGCAGTTCTTC. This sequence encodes CASSLLTSGGYNEQFF.

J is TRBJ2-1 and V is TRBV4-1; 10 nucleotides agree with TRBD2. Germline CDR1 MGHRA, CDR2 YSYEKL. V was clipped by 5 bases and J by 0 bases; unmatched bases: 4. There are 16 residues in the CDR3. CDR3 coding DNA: TGCGCCAGCAGCTCGCCTAGCGGGAGCTCCTACAATGAGCAGTTCTTC. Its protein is CASSSPSGSSYNEQFF.

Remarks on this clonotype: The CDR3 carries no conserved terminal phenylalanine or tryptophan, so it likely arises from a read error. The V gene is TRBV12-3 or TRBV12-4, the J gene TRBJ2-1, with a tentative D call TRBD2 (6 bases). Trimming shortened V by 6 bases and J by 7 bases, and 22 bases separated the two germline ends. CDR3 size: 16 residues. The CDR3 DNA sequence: TGTGCCAGCAGCCGACCCTGGCGGGATAGTGAGAATGAGCAGTTCTCC. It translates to CASSRPWRDSENEQFS.

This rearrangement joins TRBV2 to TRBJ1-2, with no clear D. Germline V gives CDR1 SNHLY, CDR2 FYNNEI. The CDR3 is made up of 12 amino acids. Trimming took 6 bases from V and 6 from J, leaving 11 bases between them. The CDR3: CASRLEGDGYTF. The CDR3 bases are TGTGCCAGCAGACTGGAGGGCGATGGCTACACCTTC.

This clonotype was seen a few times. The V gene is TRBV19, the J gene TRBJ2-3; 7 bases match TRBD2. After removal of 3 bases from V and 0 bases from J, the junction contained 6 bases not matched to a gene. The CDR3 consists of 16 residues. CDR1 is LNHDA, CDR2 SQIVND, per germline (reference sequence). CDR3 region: CASSIGGSVSTDTQYF. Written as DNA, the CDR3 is TGTGCCAGTAGTATCGGCGGGAGCGTGAGCACAGATACGCAGTATTTT.

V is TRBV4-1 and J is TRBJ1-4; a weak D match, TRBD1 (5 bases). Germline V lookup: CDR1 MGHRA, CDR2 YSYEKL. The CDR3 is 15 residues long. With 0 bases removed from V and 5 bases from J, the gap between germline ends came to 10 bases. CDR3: CASSQDPGPNEKLFF. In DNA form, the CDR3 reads TGCGCCAGCAGCCAAGATCCGGGGCCCAATGAAAAACTGTTTTTT.

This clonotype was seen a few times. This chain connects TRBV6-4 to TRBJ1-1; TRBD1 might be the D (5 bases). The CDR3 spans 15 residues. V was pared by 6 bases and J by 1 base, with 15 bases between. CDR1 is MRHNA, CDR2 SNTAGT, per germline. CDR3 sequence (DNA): TGTGCCAGCAGACCCTCGGGGCAGCCGAACACTGAAGCTTTCTTT. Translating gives CASRPSGQPNTEAFF.

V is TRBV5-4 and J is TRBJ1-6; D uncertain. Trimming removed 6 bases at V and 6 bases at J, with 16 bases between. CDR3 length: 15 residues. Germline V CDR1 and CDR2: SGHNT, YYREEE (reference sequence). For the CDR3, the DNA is TGTGCCAGCACCACGACCGCGGGCGCTAATTCACCCCTCCACTTT. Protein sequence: CASTTTAGANSPLHF. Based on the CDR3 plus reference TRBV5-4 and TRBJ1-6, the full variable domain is ETGVTQSPTHLIKTRGQQVTLRCSSQSGHNTVSWYQQALGQGPQFIFQYYREEENGRGNFPPRFSGLQFPNYSSELNVNALELDDSALYLCASTTTAGANSPLHFGNGTRLTVT.